Following are 15 T cell receptor beta chains from one sample sequenced in a study of shared clonotypes between healthy human individuals. TCRdb's table, derived via immunoSEQ multiplex PCR, lists solely in-frame clones and lacks some. In the table there are over a million clones, around 78% of which are singletons. The sequencing input was memory CD4+ T cells from PBMCs. The subset is: CD45RA-negative fraction. Receptors originate from a man between 18 and 29 years old in good health. Some clones in this sample may be carry-over from other donors' samples.

The CDR3 DNA reads as TGTGCCAGCAGCTTGGGGCGGGTGAACACTGAAGCTTTCTTT. Translating gives CASSLGRVNTEAFF. The V gene is TRBV5-4, the J gene TRBJ1-1; no clear D. The CDR3 covers 14 residues. V was cut by 0 bases and J by 0 bases, with 6 bases left in between. The germline V gene encodes CDR1 SGHNT and CDR2 YYREEE (reference sequence).

This chain connects TRBV27 to TRBJ2-5; 10 bases fit TRBD1. V dropped 3 bases and J dropped 4; count of bases not matched to a gene: 14. From germline, CDR1 is MNHEY and CDR2 SMNVEV (reference sequence). The CDR3 covers 18 residues. The CDR3 protein is CASSFNRRTGGKTETQYF. In DNA, the CDR3 is TGTGCCAGCAGTTTCAATAGGCGGACAGGGGGTAAAACAGAGACCCAGTACTTC.

This clone was found a few times. This may stem from a read error, because a much larger clone lies one nucleotide away. Other DNA sequences in this specimen translate into the identical CDR3. The chain recombines TRBV7-8 with TRBJ1-1; D is unresolved. Germline CDR1 and CDR2: SGHVS and FQNEAQ. CDR3 length: 14 residues. Deletions cut 1 base from V and 1 base from J, with 7 bases between. This CDR3 reads CASSLVRGNTEAFF. The CDR3 nucleotides are TGTGCCAGCAGCTTAGTACGGGGGAACACTGAAGCTTTCTTT.

This chain links TRBV28 with TRBJ1-2, with no clear D. Germline loops: CDR1 MDHEN, CDR2 SYDVKM. The CDR3 has 15 amino acids. Trimming shortened V by 2 bases and J by 4 bases, and 14 bases separated the two germline ends. The CDR3 DNA reads TGTGCCAGCAGTTTAACCTCCGGATTTGCCTATGGCTACACCTTC. Encoded protein: CASSLTSGFAYGYTF.

The chain recombines TRBV7-2 with TRBJ2-1, with D tentatively TRBD2 (5 bases). Deletions cut 8 bases from V and 7 bases from J, with 15 bases between. The CDR3 runs 13 residues. Germline V gene data show CDR1 as SGHTA and CDR2 as FQGNSA. The chain's CDR3 is CASSKRKINEQFF. The CDR3 DNA sequence: TGTGCCAGCTCCAAGCGGAAAATTAATGAGCAGTTCTTC.

Note on this clone: Other DNA sequences in this sample translate to the same CDR3. The CDR3 sequence: CASSLGQGTDTQYF. The CDR3 nucleotides read TGTGCCAGCAGCCTCGGACAGGGCACAGATACGCAGTATTTT. The V call is TRBV7-8, the J call TRBJ2-3; 7 nucleotides agree with TRBD1. The trim removed 5 bases at V and 1 base at J, leaving 3 bases unmatched. Germline CDR1 SGHVS, CDR2 FQNEAQ. This CDR3 contains 14 residues.

CDR3 DNA: TGTGCCAGCAGGTCTACAGGGGGCCCTGGCTACACCTTC. It encodes CASRSTGGPGYTF. V gene TRBV28 combines with J gene TRBJ1-2, with 9 bases identical to TRBD1. This CDR3 contains 13 residues. Germline V gives CDR1 MDHEN, CDR2 SYDVKM. After removal of 6 bases from V and 7 bases from J, the junction contained 6 bases not matched to a gene.

The chain couples TRBV5-1 to TRBJ2-3; 7 bases are shared with TRBD2. The CDR3 covers 15 residues. From germline, CDR1 is SGHRS and CDR2 YFSETQ. Trimming removed 0 bases from V and 6 bases from J; junction bases left unmatched: 7. CDR3 region: CASSLGLAAQDTQYF. The CDR3 coding sequence is TGCGCCAGCAGCTTGGGTCTAGCGGCGCAGGATACGCAGTATTTT.

The genes are TRBV6-6 and TRBJ1-3, with D possibly matching TRBD1 (6 bases). CDR1 MNHNY and CDR2 SVGAGI come from the germline V gene (reference sequence). V lost 8 bases and J lost 4, with 12 bases in between. CDR3 size: 13 residues. In nucleotides, the CDR3 is TGTGCCAGCGAGGGGGGTCAAGGAAACACCATATATTTT. Its translation is CASEGGQGNTIYF.

This chain uses TRBV4-1 with TRBJ2-1, with 9 positions matching TRBD2. Trimming cost V 3 bases and J 0 bases; bases outside gene matches: 3. The germline gives CDR1 MGHRA, CDR2 YSYEKL. The CDR3 loop spans 16 amino acids. The CDR3 nucleotides read TGCGCCAGCAGCCATGGACTAGCGCCCTCCTACAATGAGCAGTTCTTC. It is translated as CASSHGLAPSYNEQFF.

The chain couples TRBV5-1 to TRBJ2-3, with D unclear. The V and J ends lost 2 bases and 0 bases respectively, with 10 bases between them. CDR1 is SGHRS and CDR2 is YFSETQ in the germline V gene. The CDR3 has 15 residues. The CDR3 spells CASSFEVPSTDTQYF. CDR3 DNA: TGCGCCAGCAGCTTCGAGGTCCCTAGCACAGATACGCAGTATTTT.

The CDR3 reads CSVEPRKNEQFF. In DNA form, the CDR3 reads TGCAGCGTTGAACCACGCAAGAATGAGCAGTTCTTC. The chain is built from TRBV29-1 and TRBJ2-1; unclear D gene. The germline V gene has CDR1 SQVTM and CDR2 ANQGSEA. With 2 bases removed from V and 7 bases from J, the gap between germline ends came to 9 bases. The CDR3 sequence is 12 residues long.

The chain has TRBV19 and TRBJ1-1; D ambiguous. Germline V gives CDR1 LNHDA, CDR2 SQIVND (reference sequence). V lost 0 bases and J 4 bases, leaving 9 bases between the germline ends. This CDR3 comprises 14 residues. Here the CDR3 DNA reads TGTGCCAGTAGTATAGAGGGTTGGGGCACTGAAGCTTTCTTT. Its protein is CASSIEGWGTEAFF.

The V and J genes are TRBV28 and TRBJ1-4, with D possibly TRBD1 on 5 matching bases. The CDR3 is made up of 15 amino acids. Germline loops: CDR1 MDHEN, CDR2 SYDVKM. V was cut by 3 bases and J by 6 bases, with 14 bases left in between. The CDR3 sequence is CASSFPGRVHEKLFF. The CDR3, as DNA: TGTGCCAGCAGTTTCCCTGGCAGGGTACATGAAAAACTGTTTTTT.

The V call is TRBV30, the J call TRBJ2-7; D not certain. CDR1 is GTSNPN and CDR2 is SVGIG in the germline V gene (reference sequence). With 0 bases removed from V and 0 bases from J, the gap between germline ends came to 9 bases. The CDR3 sequence is 14 residues long. In nucleotides, the CDR3 is TGTGCCTGGAGTGTCCTCATCCACTCCTACGAGCAGTACTTC. It is translated as CAWSVLIHSYEQYF.